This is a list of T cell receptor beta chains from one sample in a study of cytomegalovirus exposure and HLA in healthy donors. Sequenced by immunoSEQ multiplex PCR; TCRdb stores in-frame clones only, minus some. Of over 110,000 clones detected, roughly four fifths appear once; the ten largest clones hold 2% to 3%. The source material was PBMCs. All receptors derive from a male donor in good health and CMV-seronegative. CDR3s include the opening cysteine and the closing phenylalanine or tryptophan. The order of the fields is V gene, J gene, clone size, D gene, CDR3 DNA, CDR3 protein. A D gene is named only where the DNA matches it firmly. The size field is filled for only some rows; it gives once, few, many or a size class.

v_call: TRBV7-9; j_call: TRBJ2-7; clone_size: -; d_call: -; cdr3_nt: TGTGCCAGCAGCGAAGGACGGGGTGACGGGGTCGAGCAGTACTTC; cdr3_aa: CASSEGRGDGVEQYF
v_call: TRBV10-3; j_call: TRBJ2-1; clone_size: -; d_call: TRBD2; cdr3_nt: TGTGCCATCAGGGAACCTAGCGGGAACTACAATGAGCAGTTCTTC; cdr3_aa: CAIREPSGNYNEQFF
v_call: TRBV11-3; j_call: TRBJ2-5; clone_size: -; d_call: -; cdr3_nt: TGTGCCAGCAGCTTAGGGCCAGGGGAGACCCAGTACTTC; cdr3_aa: CASSLGPGETQYF
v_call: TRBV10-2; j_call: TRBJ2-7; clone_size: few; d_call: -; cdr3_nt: TGCGCCAGCAGTGAGGGGGCAGGGGCCCTCGAGCAGTACTTC; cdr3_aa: CASSEGAGALEQYF
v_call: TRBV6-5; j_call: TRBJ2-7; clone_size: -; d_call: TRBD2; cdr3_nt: TGTGCCAGCAGTTACGGTCGGGGGGTGGCCGAGCAGTACTTC; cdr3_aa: CASSYGRGVAEQYF
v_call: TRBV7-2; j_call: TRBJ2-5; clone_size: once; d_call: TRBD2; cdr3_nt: TGTGCCAGCAGCGGGGGAGCGGGAGCCCAAGAGACCCAGTACTTC; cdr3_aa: CASSGGAGAQETQYF
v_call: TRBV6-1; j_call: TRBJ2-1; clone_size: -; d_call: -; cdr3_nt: TGTGCCAGCAGTGAAGAGGGCGGGCCCTACAATGAGCAGTTCTTC; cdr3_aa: CASSEEGGPYNEQFF
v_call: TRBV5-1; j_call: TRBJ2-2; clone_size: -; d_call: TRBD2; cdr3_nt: TGCGCCAGCAGCTCTACTAGCGCCACCGGGGAGCTGTTTTTT; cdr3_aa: CASSSTSATGELFF
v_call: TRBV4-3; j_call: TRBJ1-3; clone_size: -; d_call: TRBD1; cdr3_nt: TGCGCCAGCAGCCGGACAGGGGGCTCGGGTGGAAACACCATATATTTT; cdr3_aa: CASSRTGGSGGNTIYF
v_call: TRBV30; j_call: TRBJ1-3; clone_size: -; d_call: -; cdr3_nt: TGTGCCTGGAGTGTGGGGAGCTCTGGAAACACCATATATTTT; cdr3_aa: CAWSVGSSGNTIYF
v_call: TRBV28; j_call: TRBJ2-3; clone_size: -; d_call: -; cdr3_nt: TGTGCCAGCGAGGCCTTCGGGAAGACGCAGTATTTT; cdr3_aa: CASEAFGKTQYF
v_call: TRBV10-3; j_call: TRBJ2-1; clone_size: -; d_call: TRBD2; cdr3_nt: TGTGCCATCAGAACTAATGCGGGGGACTACAATGAGCAGTTCTTC; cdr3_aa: CAIRTNAGDYNEQFF
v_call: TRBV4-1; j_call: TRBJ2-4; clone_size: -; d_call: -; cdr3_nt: TGCGCCAGCAGCCCTTTTGGGCGGGGAGCCAAAAACATTCAGTACTTC; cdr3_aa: CASSPFGRGAKNIQYF
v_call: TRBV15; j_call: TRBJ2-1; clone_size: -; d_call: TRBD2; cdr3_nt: TGTGCCACATGGGGCGGGAGCGGGTACAATGAGCAGTTCTTC; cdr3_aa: CATWGGSGYNEQFF